The 10 T cell receptor beta chains below were found in one sample sequenced in a study of T-cell memory formation after mild COVID-19. MiXCR, run by TCRdb on the 5' RACE reads, gives a single entry per CDR3 protein. Among just over 200,000 distinct CDR3 sequences listed, 9% to 10% were seen once. Sequencing was done on a sample of PBMCs or a T cell subset sorted from them (not recorded which). All receptors derive from a man aged 18-30 years who had mild COVID-19 (a few samples of this study predate the infection). Cell type and time point are not known.

This clonotype was seen a few times. The chain links TRBV7-2 to TRBJ1-2; 9 bases fit TRBD1. Per the germline V gene, CDR1 is SGHTA and CDR2 is FQGNSA. V gave up 5 bases and J gave up 10 bases; unmatched junction bases: 14. The CDR3 totals 15 residues. The CDR3 sequence: CASSPPSGQGKFYTF. The CDR3 nucleotides are TGTGCCAGCAGCCCCCCCTCGGGACAGGGTAAATTCTACACCTTC.

This clonotype has a handful of counts. The CDR3 region has the DNA TGTGCCAGTAAATTGGACAGGGACAATCAGCCCCAGCATTTT. Translating it yields CASKLDRDNQPQHF. The rearrangement joins TRBV6-5 to TRBJ1-5; 8 bases agree with TRBD1. Germline CDR1 is MNHEY and CDR2 is SVGAGI. The CDR3 length is 14 residues. V trimming: 9 bases; J trimming: 3 bases; junction bases outside the gene matches: 7.

This clonotype has more than one count but fewer than ten. The chain combines TRBV7-9 with TRBJ2-5; TRBD1 matches at 7 bases. The CDR3 contains 15 residues. V shed 5 bases, J shed 2 bases, and the junction held 8 bases outside the gene matches. Looked up from germline, CDR1 is SEHNR and CDR2 is FQNEAQ (reference sequence). The CDR3 reads CASSRQGQPQETQYF. In DNA form, the CDR3 reads TGTGCCAGCAGCCGCCAGGGACAGCCTCAAGAGACCCAGTACTTC.

The CDR3 loop reads CSASHRGEKLFF. CDR3 nucleotide sequence: TGCAGTGCCTCGCACAGGGGGGAAAAACTGTTTTTT. The genes are TRBV20-1 and TRBJ1-4; 8 bases are shared with TRBD1. The junction had 5 bases not matched to a gene; V was cut back by 6 bases and J by 8 bases. Germline V gene lookup returns CDR1 DFQATT and CDR2 SNEGSKA (reference sequence). The CDR3 covers 12 residues.

The CDR3 sequence: CASSKGHRGANVLTF. CDR3 nucleotide sequence: TGTGCCAGCAGTAAAGGACACCGGGGGGCCAACGTCCTGACTTTC. The chain combines TRBV7-2 with TRBJ2-6; a possible D gene is TRBD1 (5 bases). Germline CDR1 reads SGHTA; CDR2 reads FQGNSA. The CDR3 totals 15 residues. Deletions cut 6 bases from V and 4 bases from J, with 13 bases between.

This clonotype occurred a few times. The chain combines TRBV7-8 with TRBJ2-1; maybe TRBD2 (5 bases). The V end lost 5 bases, the J end lost 2 bases, and 7 bases lay between the germline ends. The germline CDR1 and CDR2 sequences are SGHVS and FQNEAQ. The CDR3 loop spans 13 amino acids. This chain's CDR3 is CASSDYPYNEQFF. The CDR3 bases are TGTGCCAGCAGCGACTACCCCTACAATGAGCAGTTCTTC. Full variable domain (rest looked up from reference TRBV7-8 and TRBJ2-1): GAGVSQSPRYKVAKRGQDVALRCDPISGHVSLFWYQQALGQGPEFLTYFQNEAQLDKSGLPSDRFFAERPEGSVSTLKIQRTQQEDSAVYLCASSDYPYNEQFFGPGTRLTVL.

This clonotype occurred many times. The chain is built from TRBV5-1 and TRBJ2-5, with D hard to call. The V end lost 0 bases, the J end lost 5 bases, and 11 bases lay between the germline ends. This CDR3 is built from 14 residues. Germline-derived CDR1 and CDR2 are SGHRS and YFSETQ. The CDR3 nucleotides are TGCGCCAGCAGCTTGGGGGGTCCGGTGGAGACCCAGTACTTC. It specifies CASSLGGPVETQYF.

In its sample, this clonotype was seen a few times. The rearrangement uses TRBV7-2 and TRBJ2-5, with TRBD1 identical over 7 bases. Per the germline V gene, CDR1 is SGHTA and CDR2 is FQGNSA. The CDR3 length is 15 residues. Unmatched junction bases numbered 11, after V lost 5 bases and J lost 5 bases. CDR3 residues: CASSPQTGLEETQYF. The CDR3 DNA is TGTGCCAGCAGCCCCCAGACAGGGCTAGAGGAGACCCAGTACTTC.

This clonotype was seen more than once but under ten times. This chain uses TRBV25-1 with TRBJ2-2, with TRBD1 identical over 10 bases. This CDR3 is built from 15 residues. V lost 1 base, J lost 4 bases, and 0 bases stayed unmatched. The germline CDR1 and CDR2 sequences are MGHDK and SYGVNS. This chain's CDR3 is CASSEWTGGTGELFF. DNA of the CDR3: TGTGCCAGCAGTGAATGGACAGGGGGCACCGGGGAGCTGTTTTTT.

This clonotype was counted many times. The chain uses TRBV3-1 and TRBJ2-1, with TRBD1 matching 7 bases. V was pared by 5 bases and J by 6 bases, with 1 base of the junction left unmatched. The CDR3 has 12 amino acids. Germline CDR1 LGHDT, CDR2 YNNKEL (reference sequence). The CDR3 region has the DNA TGTGCCAGCAGCAGACAGGGCAATGAGCAGTTCTTC. This gives the protein CASSRQGNEQFF.